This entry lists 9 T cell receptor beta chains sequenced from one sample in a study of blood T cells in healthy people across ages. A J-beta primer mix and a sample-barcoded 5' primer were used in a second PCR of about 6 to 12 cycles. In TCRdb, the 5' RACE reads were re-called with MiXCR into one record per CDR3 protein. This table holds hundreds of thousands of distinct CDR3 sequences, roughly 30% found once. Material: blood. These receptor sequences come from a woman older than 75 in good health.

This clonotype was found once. The CDR3 DNA reads as TGTGCCAGCAGGTCCGCCGTGAGGGTCGAGCAGTTCTTC. This codes for CASRSAVRVEQFF. The J gene is TRBJ2-1, the V gene TRBV7-2; the D gene is possibly TRBD2 (5 bases). Germline V gene data show CDR1 as SGHTA and CDR2 as FQGNSA. This CDR3 spans 13 amino acids. V was trimmed by 6 bases and J by 10 bases, leaving 16 bases between them.

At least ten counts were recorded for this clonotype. The CDR3 nucleotides read TGTGCCAGCAGCGTAGCCGGGACACAGAACACTGAAGCTTTCTTT. Its protein product is CASSVAGTQNTEAFF. This chain uses TRBV5-6 with TRBJ1-1, with D possibly being TRBD1 (6 bases). Deletions cut 4 bases from V and 1 base from J, with 14 bases between. This CDR3 comprises 15 residues. CDR1 is SGHDT and CDR2 is YYEEEE in the germline V gene.

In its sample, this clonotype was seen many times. CDR3 coding DNA: TGTGCCAGCAGCCTAGAGGCACTAGCGGGGCTAGGGGGTACAGATACGCAGTATTTT. Its protein product is CASSLEALAGLGGTDTQYF. The chain recombines TRBV7-2 with TRBJ2-3; TRBD2 aligns across 10 bases. The CDR3 is 19 amino acids. Trimming removed 5 bases from V and 3 bases from J; junction bases left unmatched: 17. Germline V CDR1 and CDR2: SGHTA, FQGNSA.

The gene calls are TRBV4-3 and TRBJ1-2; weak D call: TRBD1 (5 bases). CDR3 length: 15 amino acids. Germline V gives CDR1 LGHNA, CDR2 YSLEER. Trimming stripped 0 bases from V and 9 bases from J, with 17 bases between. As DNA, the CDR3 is TGCGCCAGCAGCCAAGAAGGGCGGGAGGGGTATAGCTACACCTTC. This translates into CASSQEGREGYSYTF.

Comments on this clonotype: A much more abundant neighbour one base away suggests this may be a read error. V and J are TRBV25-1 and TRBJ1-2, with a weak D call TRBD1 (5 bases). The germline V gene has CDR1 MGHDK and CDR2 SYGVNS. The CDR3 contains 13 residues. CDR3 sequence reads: CASREWGEQGYTF. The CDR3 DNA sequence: TGTGCCAGCAGGGAATGGGGGGAGCAAGGCTACACCTTC.

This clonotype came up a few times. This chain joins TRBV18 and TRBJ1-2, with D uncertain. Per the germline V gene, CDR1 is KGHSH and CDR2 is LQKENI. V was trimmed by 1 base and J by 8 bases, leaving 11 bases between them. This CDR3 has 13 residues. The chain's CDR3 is CASSPQVSEGYTF. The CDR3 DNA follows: TGTGCCAGCTCACCACAAGTATCGGAGGGCTACACCTTC. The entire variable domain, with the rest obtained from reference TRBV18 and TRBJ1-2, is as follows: NAGVMQNPRHLVRRRGQEARLRCSPMKGHSHVYWYRQLPEEGLKFMVYLQKENIIDESGMPKERFSAEFPKEGPSILRIQQVVRGDSAAYFCASSPQVSEGYTFGSGTRLTVV.

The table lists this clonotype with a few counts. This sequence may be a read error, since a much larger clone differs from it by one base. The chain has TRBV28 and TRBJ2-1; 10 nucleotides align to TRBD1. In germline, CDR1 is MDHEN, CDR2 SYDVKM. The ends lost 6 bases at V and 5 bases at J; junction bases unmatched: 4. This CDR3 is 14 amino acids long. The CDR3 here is CASRSGTGDNEQFF. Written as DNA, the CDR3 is TGTGCCAGCAGGTCTGGGACAGGGGACAATGAGCAGTTCTTC. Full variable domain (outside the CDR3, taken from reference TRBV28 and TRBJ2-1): DVKVTQSSRYLVKRTGEKVFLECVQDMDHENMFWYRQDPGLGLRLIYFSYDVKMKEKGDIPEGYSVSREKKERFSLILESASTNQTSMYLCASRSGTGDNEQFFGPGTRLTVL.

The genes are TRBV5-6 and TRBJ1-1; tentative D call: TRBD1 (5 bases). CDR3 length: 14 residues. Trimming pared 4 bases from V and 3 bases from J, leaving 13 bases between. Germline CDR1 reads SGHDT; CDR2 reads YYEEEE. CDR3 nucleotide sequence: TGTGCCAGCAGCCCTACCGACAGTGACACTGAAGCTTTCTTT. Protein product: CASSPTDSDTEAFF.

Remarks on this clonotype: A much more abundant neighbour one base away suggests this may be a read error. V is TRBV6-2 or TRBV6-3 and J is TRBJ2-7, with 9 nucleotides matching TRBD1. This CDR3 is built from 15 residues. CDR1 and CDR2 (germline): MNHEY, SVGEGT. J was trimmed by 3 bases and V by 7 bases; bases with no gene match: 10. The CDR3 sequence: CASNRAGTGCYEQYF. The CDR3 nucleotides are TGTGCCAGCAACCGCGCCGGGACAGGGTGCTACGAGCAGTACTTC.